The T cell receptor (beta chain) described here comes from a study of blood T cell repertoires in COVID-19 (dated by TCRdb to about 2020). At the level of the whole study: The collaborator samples originated in the United States, Italy and Spain and spanned the acute and convalescent phases of COVID-19. Where available, HLA class I and class II types were taken from metadata supplied by the sample provider and were not determined by assay-based typing. Sample metadata almost always included a de-identified subject ID, COVID-19 status, age in years and sex. The material from the prospective study consisted of cDNA or gDNA derived from T cells, B-cell-depleted T cells, or PBMCs. Samples came from the ongoing ImmuneRACE study (first 160 participants) plus 1,254 subjects from 6 global collaborators. Deeply sampled blood TCRbeta repertoires from subjects exposed to, actively infected with, or recovered from COVID-19 were included in the dataset. The repertoires were made available in a free public database intended to serve as a resource for research on the immune response to SARS-CoV-2.

About this clone: Which antigen it targets is not known. No qualities accompany the bases; no much larger clone lies one base away.

Whole blood was collected in K2EDTA tubes by collaborating institutions according to the institutions' own protocols. For TCRbeta analysis, collaborators shipped samples as frozen whole blood, isolated PBMCs, or DNA extracted from either of those sample types. The immunoSEQ Assay, a bias-controlled multiplex PCR, was used to amplify TCRbeta CDR3 regions from genomic DNA. The original methods were these. The number of nucleated cells in each sample was estimated by amplification of reference gene primers within the assay. Sequence reads were collapsed and filtered to measure the absolute abundance of every unique TCRbeta CDR3 rearrangement. For each sample, productive Simpson clonality was calculated as the square root of Simpson's diversity index over productive rearrangements. Entries here come from immuneACCESS through TCRdb and include only in-frame sequences with V and J called. Some clones fail to appear in such tables; in the studies checked, an unresolved V gene covers under half of the shortfall, and the cause of the remainder is unknown. The V and J calls and the clone size are those of that table, but D and trimming were determined from the DNA. The sample table lists 84,000 or so clones, around four fifths of them with a count of one. The biggest ten clones account for about 10% of the sample.

What the research found in general, with its limitations: The amount of clinical and demographic metadata varied by source and participant and was provided uncurated.

The sample was peripheral blood. The origin of this receptor is a woman aged 70 to 79 with active or convalescent COVID-19.

The CDR3 has the sequence CASSPPGGRKVQYF. Read as DNA, the sequence is TGTGCCAGCTCCCCCCCCGGGGGGCGTAAGGTGCAGTACTTC. The rearranged chain carries TRBV28 and TRBJ2-7; a tentative D call is TRBD2 (7 bases match). CDR1 and CDR2 were assigned from the germline V gene as MDHEN and SYDVKM. V loses 8 bases of germline sequence and J loses 9 bases, and the interval between the two ends is 23 bases. Counted from cysteine to phenylalanine, this CDR3 has 14 amino acids. This entry keeps only the CDR3 DNA: 42 bases, framed from base 1. The variable domain in full, with residues beyond the CDR3 obtained from the reference TRBV28 and TRBJ2-7 genes, is DVKVTQSSRYLVKRTGEKVFLECVQDMDHENMFWYRQDPGLGLRLIYFSYDVKMKEKGDIPEGYSVSREKKERFSLILESASTNQTSMYLCASSPPGGRKVQYFGPGTRLTVT.